Listed here is a single T cell receptor (beta chain). This sample stems from a study of blood T cell repertoires in COVID-19. The CDR3 runs to 16 residues. Per the germline V gene, CDR1 is ENHRY and CDR2 is SYGVKD. V lost 2 bases and J lost 7; bases outside the gene matches: 11. Produced via immunoSEQ multiplex PCR; TCRdb's table is partial and in-frame only. The data contain tens of thousands of clones, roughly 90% of them seen just once; the ten biggest clones take up roughly 2.5%. The genes are TRBV10-3 and TRBJ2-5, with TRBD2 identical over 9 bases. Sequenced: peripheral blood. The origin of this receptor is a human donor in a cohort sampled during active COVID-19. The CDR3, as DNA: TGTGCCATCAGTGAGGTTCAGCGGGGGGCTTGGGGGACCCAGTACTTC. Encoded protein: CAISEVQRGAWGTQYF.